This T cell receptor beta chain was captured by sequencing in a study of blood T cell repertoires in COVID-19. The assay was immunoSEQ multiplex PCR, and TCRdb's table has in-frame clones only and misses some. This table has 170,000 or so clones, about 75% appearing once. This clone was seen only once. Germline values: CDR1 SGHDN, CDR2 FVKESK. V gave up 1 base and J gave up 1 base, with 7 bases separating them. The CDR3 runs 14 residues. Material: peripheral blood. This receptor was obtained from a woman in her 70s with acute or convalescent COVID-19. This sequence joins TRBV14 and TRBJ2-5, with D possibly matching TRBD2 (5 bases). CDR3 protein: CASSQAGIQETQYF. The CDR3 nucleotides are TGTGCCAGCAGCCAAGCCGGGATCCAAGAGACCCAGTACTTC.